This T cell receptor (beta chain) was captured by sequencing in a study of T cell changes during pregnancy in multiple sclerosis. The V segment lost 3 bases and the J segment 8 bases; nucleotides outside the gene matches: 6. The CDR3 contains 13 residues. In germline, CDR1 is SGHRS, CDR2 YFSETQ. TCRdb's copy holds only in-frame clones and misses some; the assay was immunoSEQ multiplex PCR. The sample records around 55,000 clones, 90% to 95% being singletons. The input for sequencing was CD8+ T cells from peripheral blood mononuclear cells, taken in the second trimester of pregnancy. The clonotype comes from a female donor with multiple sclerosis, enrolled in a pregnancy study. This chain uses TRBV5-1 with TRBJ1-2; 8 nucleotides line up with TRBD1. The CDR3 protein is CASSSTGGGGYTF. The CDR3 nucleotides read TGCGCCAGCAGCTCTACAGGGGGTGGGGGCTACACCTTC. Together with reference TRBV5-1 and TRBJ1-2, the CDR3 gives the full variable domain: KAGVTQTPRYLIKTRGQQVTLSCSPISGHRSVSWYQQTPGQGLQFLFEYFSETQRNKGNFPGRFSGRQFSNSRSEMNVSTLELGDSALYLCASSSTGGGGYTFGSGTRLTVV.